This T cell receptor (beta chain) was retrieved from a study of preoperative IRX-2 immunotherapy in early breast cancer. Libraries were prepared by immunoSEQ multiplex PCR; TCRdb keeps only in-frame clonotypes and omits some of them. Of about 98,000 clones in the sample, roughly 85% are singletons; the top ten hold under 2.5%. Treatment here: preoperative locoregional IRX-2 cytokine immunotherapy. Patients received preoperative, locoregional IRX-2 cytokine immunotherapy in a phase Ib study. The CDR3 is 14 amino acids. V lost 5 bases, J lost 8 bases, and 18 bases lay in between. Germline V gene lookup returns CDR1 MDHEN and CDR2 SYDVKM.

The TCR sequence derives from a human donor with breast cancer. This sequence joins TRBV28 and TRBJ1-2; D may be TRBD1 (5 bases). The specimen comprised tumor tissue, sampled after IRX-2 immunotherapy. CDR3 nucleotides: TGTGCCAGCAGTCTCGGTTCCCGGAAGGGGGGCTACACCTTC. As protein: CASSLGSRKGGYTF.